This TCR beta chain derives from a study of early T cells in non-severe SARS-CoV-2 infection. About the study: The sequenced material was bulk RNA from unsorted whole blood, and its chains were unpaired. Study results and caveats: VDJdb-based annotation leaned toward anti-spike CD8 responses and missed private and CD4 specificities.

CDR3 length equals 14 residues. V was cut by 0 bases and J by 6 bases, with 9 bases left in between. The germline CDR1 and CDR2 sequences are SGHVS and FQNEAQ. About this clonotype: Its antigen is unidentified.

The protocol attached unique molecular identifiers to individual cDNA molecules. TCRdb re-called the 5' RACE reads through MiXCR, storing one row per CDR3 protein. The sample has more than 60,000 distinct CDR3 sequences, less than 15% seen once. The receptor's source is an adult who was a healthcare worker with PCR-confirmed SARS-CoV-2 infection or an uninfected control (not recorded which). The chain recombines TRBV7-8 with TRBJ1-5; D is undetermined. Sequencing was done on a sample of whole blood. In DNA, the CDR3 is TGTGCCAGCAGCTTAGCGGGAGTTAGTCAGCCCCAGCATTTT. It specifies CASSLAGVSQPQHF.